This entry lists 24 T cell receptor beta chains sequenced from one sample in a study of OX40 agonist ivuxolimab in advanced cancers. Produced via immunoSEQ multiplex PCR; TCRdb's table is partial and in-frame only. The repertoire has about 93,000 clones, approximately 90% of them found once; the top ten carry about 0.51%. The sequenced sample was CD4+ or CD8+ T cells sorted from blood, obtained in a trial of the OX40 agonist ivuxolimab. Receptors were obtained from an adult with an advanced solid tumor such as melanoma, head and neck, liver or kidney cancer.

This clone was seen a single time. The rearrangement joins TRBV11-2 to TRBJ2-7; D gene ambiguous. Germline lookup yields CDR1 SGHAT and CDR2 FQNNGV. Trimming removed 5 bases from V and 5 bases from J, with 16 bases in between. This CDR3 comprises 14 residues. The CDR3: CASSLRNRLDEQYF. DNA of the CDR3: TGTGCCAGCAGCCTGCGGAACCGACTCGACGAGCAGTACTTC.

The chain has TRBV7-6 and TRBJ2-1; D is undetermined. There are 14 residues in the CDR3. V was pared by 5 bases and J by 3 bases, with 11 bases between. Germline V gene sequence: CDR1 SGHVS, CDR2 FNYEAQ. The CDR3 is CASSPGPNYNEQFF. Written as DNA, the CDR3 is TGTGCCAGCAGCCCGGGCCCCAACTACAATGAGCAGTTCTTC.

As for this clone: This sample also contains other DNA sequences that code for the same CDR3. The J gene is TRBJ2-1, the V gene TRBV2, with D perhaps matching TRBD1 (6 bases). The CDR3 totals 14 residues. Trimming pared 6 bases from V and 2 bases from J, leaving 11 bases between. Germline V CDR1 and CDR2: SNHLY, FYNNEI. The CDR3: CASSERTAYNEQFF. CDR3 nucleotide sequence: TGTGCCAGCAGCGAGCGGACAGCCTACAATGAGCAGTTCTTC.

This chain connects TRBV5-1 to TRBJ1-4, with D tentatively TRBD1 (5 bases). The CDR3 loop spans 14 amino acids. CDR1 and CDR2 from the germline V gene are SGHRS and YFSETQ. The germline V and J ends were trimmed by 4 bases and 5 bases, with 12 bases remaining between them. The CDR3 DNA reads TGCGCCAGCAGCAATAGGGGTGAGAATGAAAAACTGTTTTTT. Its protein product is CASSNRGENEKLFF.

V and J are TRBV12-5 and TRBJ2-5; 11 bases agree with TRBD2. Germline-derived CDR1 and CDR2 are LGHNT and FRNRAP. J lost 5 bases, V lost 6 bases, and 5 bases had no gene match. This CDR3 has 14 residues. The CDR3 reads CASGTSGNWETQYF. DNA for the CDR3: TGTGCTAGTGGGACTAGCGGGAATTGGGAGACCCAGTACTTC.

The rearrangement links TRBV27 to TRBJ2-3; 7 bases map to TRBD1. CDR1 and CDR2 (germline): MNHEY, SMNVEV (reference sequence). This CDR3 is 16 amino acids long. V lost 5 bases to trimming and J lost 0 bases; unmatched junction nucleotides: 8. Here the CDR3 reads CASSGGQLFSTDTQYF. The CDR3, as DNA: TGTGCCAGCAGTGGGGGACAGTTATTTAGCACAGATACGCAGTATTTT.

The chain recombines TRBV6-1 with TRBJ1-6, with 9 bases identical to TRBD1. Per germline, CDR1 MNHNS and CDR2 SASEGT. This CDR3 has 16 amino acids. Trimming removed 2 bases from V and 9 bases from J; junction bases left unmatched: 8. This chain's CDR3 is CASSEPPGQGSSPLHF. The CDR3 nucleotides are TGTGCCAGCAGTGAACCCCCGGGACAGGGTAGTTCACCCCTCCACTTT.

The chain employs TRBV6-5 and TRBJ2-5; D is unclear. The V and J ends lost 2 bases and 4 bases respectively, with 8 bases between them. Germline V gene lookup returns CDR1 MNHEY and CDR2 SVGAGI. The CDR3 length is 13 residues. The CDR3 DNA reads TGTGCCAGCAGTTACGTTAGGACAGAGACCCAGTACTTC. Translated, it gives CASSYVRTETQYF.

This clone was seen a single time. The gene calls are TRBV18 and TRBJ2-6; D possibly corresponds to TRBD1 (5 bases). Trimming stripped 8 bases from V and 1 base from J, with 12 bases between. Germline values: CDR1 KGHSH, CDR2 LQKENI. The CDR3 covers 15 residues. CDR3 in DNA: TGTGCCAGCCAGGGTTTGACGTCTGGGGCCAACGTCCTGACTTTC. This encodes CASQGLTSGANVLTF.

CDR3 bases: TGCGCCAGCAGCGAGGGACAGATGAACACTGAAGCTTTCTTT. This sequence encodes CASSEGQMNTEAFF. V gene TRBV5-1 combines with J gene TRBJ1-1; 7 bases align to TRBD1. The V gene's germline CDR1 is SGHRS and CDR2 YFSETQ. This CDR3 is 14 amino acids long. V was pared by 4 bases and J by 0 bases, with 3 bases of the junction left unmatched.

V usage is TRBV28 and J usage is TRBJ1-4; 7 positions agree with TRBD1. Germline V gene lookup returns CDR1 MDHEN and CDR2 SYDVKM. The V gene end was trimmed by 3 bases and the J gene end by 7 bases; junction bases not matched to a gene: 5. The CDR3 consists of 14 residues. CDR3 in amino acids: CASSLPRTGEKLFF. CDR3 coding DNA: TGTGCCAGCAGTTTGCCCCGGACAGGTGAAAAACTGTTTTTT.

The gene calls are TRBV5-4 and TRBJ2-7; no definite D call. Between the trimmed V and J ends, which lost 0 bases and 7 bases, there was a span of 11 bases. This CDR3 comprises 13 residues. CDR1 and CDR2 from the germline V gene are SGHNT and YYREEE (reference sequence). The CDR3 loop is CASSLDRAREQYF. The CDR3 bases are TGTGCCAGCAGCTTGGACCGGGCTAGGGAGCAGTACTTC.

This chain uses TRBV9 with TRBJ2-3; D possibly corresponds to TRBD1 (5 bases). V gave up 3 bases and J gave up 0 bases, with 14 bases separating them. The CDR3 consists of 16 residues. Germline-derived CDR1 and CDR2 are SGDLS and YYNGEE. The CDR3 region is CASSEGVSLSTDTQYF. As DNA, the CDR3 is TGTGCCAGCAGCGAAGGGGTATCCCTAAGCACAGATACGCAGTATTTT.

The chain is built from TRBV7-2 and TRBJ2-7, with 11 bases fitting TRBD2. J gave up 6 bases and V 2 bases, and 3 bases lay outside the gene matches. This CDR3 comprises 14 residues. Per germline, CDR1 SGHTA and CDR2 FQGNSA. The CDR3 spells CASSLTSGSGEQYF. For the CDR3, the DNA is TGTGCCAGCAGCTTAACTAGCGGGAGCGGCGAGCAGTACTTC.

This clone has more than one count but fewer than ten. CDR3 residues: CASSTIGGGYTF. In DNA, the CDR3 is TGTGCCAGTAGCACGATAGGAGGAGGCTACACCTTC. The chain combines TRBV19 with TRBJ1-2, with D unclear. V was shortened by 6 bases and J by 8 bases, with 13 bases between the two germline ends. The CDR3 contains 12 residues. CDR1 is LNHDA, CDR2 SQIVND, per germline (reference sequence).

The chain has TRBV7-8 and TRBJ2-7; no reliable D call. V lost 4 bases to trimming and J lost 2 bases, with 24 bases between them. This CDR3 contains 18 residues. Germline V gene sequence: CDR1 SGHVS, CDR2 FQNEAQ. CDR3 nucleotide sequence: TGTGCCAGCAGCTCACTTCTCACAGATGTAGGACCTGCCTACGAGCAGTACTTC. It encodes CASSSLLTDVGPAYEQYF.

V usage is TRBV2 and J usage is TRBJ1-2; D is undetermined. CDR3 length equals 14 residues. Between the trimmed V and J ends, which lost 7 bases and 4 bases, there was a span of 16 bases. CDR1 and CDR2 (germline): SNHLY, FYNNEI. As DNA, the CDR3 is TGTGCCAGCACCGAAGAGGGATTATCCTATGGCTACACCTTC. This codes for CASTEEGLSYGYTF.

CDR3 residues: CASRSSNEQYF. CDR3 coding DNA: TGTGCCAGCAGAAGTAGCAACGAGCAGTACTTC. The J gene is TRBJ2-7, the V gene TRBV7-9; D uncertain. Between the trimmed V and J ends, which lost 6 bases and 5 bases, there was a span of 8 bases. Germline CDR1 and CDR2: SEHNR and FQNEAQ (reference sequence). The CDR3 extends over 11 amino acids.

CDR3: CASSNQYEQYF. The CDR3 DNA follows: TGTGCCAGCAGTAACCAATACGAGCAGTACTTC. The chain joins TRBV6-5 to TRBJ2-7, with D hard to call. CDR1 and CDR2 (germline): MNHEY, SVGAGI. The CDR3 spans 11 residues. The V end was cut by 5 bases, the J end by 4 bases, with 6 bases between.

CDR3 nucleotide sequence: TGTGCCAGCAGCTCAGCGTCGGTCTACGAGCAGTACTTC. It translates to CASSSASVYEQYF. The genes are TRBV11-3 and TRBJ2-7; no clear D. Trimming took 4 bases from V and 3 from J, leaving 10 bases between them. Per germline, CDR1 SGHNT and CDR2 YENEEA. This CDR3 comprises 13 residues.

The rearrangement joins TRBV6-5 to TRBJ2-2; D is perhaps TRBD1 (6 bases). The CDR3 is made up of 15 amino acids. Trimming removed 5 bases at V and 3 bases at J, with 13 bases between. In germline, CDR1 is MNHEY, CDR2 SVGAGI. The CDR3 spells CASSRPGVHTGELFF. For the CDR3, the DNA is TGTGCCAGCAGTCGGCCAGGGGTCCACACCGGGGAGCTGTTTTTT.

The chain is built from TRBV28 and TRBJ1-4, with TRBD1 identical over 10 bases. In germline, CDR1 is MDHEN, CDR2 SYDVKM. The CDR3 is made up of 16 amino acids. After removal of 5 bases from V and 6 bases from J, the junction contained 9 bases not matched to a gene. The CDR3 DNA reads TGTGCCAGCAGTCCGACTACCGGGACAGGGGATGAAAAACTGTTTTTT. Translated: CASSPTTGTGDEKLFF. The full variable domain, with the rest looked up from reference TRBV28 and TRBJ1-4, is DVKVTQSSRYLVKRTGEKVFLECVQDMDHENMFWYRQDPGLGLRLIYFSYDVKMKEKGDIPEGYSVSREKKERFSLILESASTNQTSMYLCASSPTTGTGDEKLFFGSGTQLSVL.

The gene calls are TRBV2 and TRBJ1-2; D not resolved. CDR3 length equals 13 residues. Deletions cut 6 bases from V and 2 bases from J, with 10 bases between. CDR1 and CDR2 from the germline V gene are SNHLY and FYNNEI. CDR3 protein: CASSLGRNYGYTF. The CDR3 nucleotides read TGTGCCAGCAGCCTTGGAAGGAACTATGGCTACACCTTC.

Points on this clone: Other DNA sequences in this specimen translate into the identical CDR3. The gene calls are TRBV5-1 and TRBJ2-1; 13 bases align to TRBD2. This CDR3 spans 15 amino acids. Germline values: CDR1 SGHRS, CDR2 YFSETQ. V lost 2 bases, J lost 9 bases, and 5 bases stayed unmatched. The DNA for the CDR3 is TGCGCCAGCAGCTTTAGACTAGCGGGGGGTGGTGAGCAGTTCTTC. As protein: CASSFRLAGGGEQFF.